This T cell receptor beta chain was captured in a study of T-cell memory formation after mild COVID-19. This CDR3 has 15 amino acids. The germline V gene has CDR1 MNHEY and CDR2 SVGAGI. The ends lost 3 bases at V and 2 bases at J; junction bases unmatched: 5. The study's findings and limits: Contracting clones from day 15 to 85 had balanced CD4/CD8; later expanders favoured CD4+. Pre-infection memory harbored some responding clones, suggesting cross-reactive memory joined.

This clonotype came up a few times. Its specificity is unknown. Constant-segment primers and 5'RACE yielded cDNA libraries for TCR alpha and TCR beta, each carrying sample barcodes and UMIs. MiXCR, run by TCRdb on the 5' RACE reads, gives a single entry per CDR3 protein. The table lists under 600,000 distinct CDR3 sequences, less than 25% of them singletons. Sequences were obtained from PBMCs or a T cell subset sorted from them (not recorded which). The receptor was isolated from an adult woman who had mild COVID-19 (a few samples of this study predate the infection). Cell type and time point are not known. The chain is built from TRBV6-5 and TRBJ2-7, with 9 bases lining up with TRBD1. CDR3 region: CASSYDGQGPYEQYF. CDR3 nucleotide sequence: TGTGCCAGCAGTTATGACGGACAGGGGCCCTACGAGCAGTACTTC.